The clone carrying this TCR beta chain occurred many times. Its antigen is unknown. V gave up 0 bases and J gave up 1 base, with 9 bases separating them. This CDR3 has 15 residues. CDR1 is LGHDT, CDR2 YNNKEL, per germline (reference sequence). The sample is drawn from a study of prognosis after radiotherapy for stage I lung cancer. Across the study: Distant metastases developed in four patients after radiotherapy (median around seven months); some 16 showed no significant progression.

The TCR beta CDR3 region was amplified from genomic DNA, with two rounds of multiplex PCR being used for the amplification. Primers (each specific to one TRBV or TRBJ gene) were used in first-round PCR. In TCRdb, the multiplex PCR reads were re-called with MiXCR into one record per CDR3 protein. The table includes nearly 25,000 distinct CDR3 sequences, roughly 34% detected once. Regarding the study as a whole: Tumor specificity was not determined for the expanded TCR clones.

Sequenced material: PBMCs, taken before or after stereotactic body radiation therapy (not recorded which). This receptor was taken from a donor aged 50 or older with non-small cell lung cancer. The chain combines TRBV3-1 with TRBJ2-5; TRBD2 is a possible D gene (5 bases). The DNA of the CDR3 is TGTGCCAGCAGCCAAGAAAGGAGGAGCCAAGAGACCCAGTACTTC. Translation: CASSQERRSQETQYF.